This T cell receptor beta chain was documented in a study of siplizumab effects on memory and regulatory T cells (dated by TCRdb to the late 2010s). Regarding the complete study: The study looked at the effect of siplizumab, an anti-CD2 antibody, on alloreactive T-cell subsets in allogeneic mixed lymphocyte reactions made from human PBMCs. Study-level results and caveats: The suppressive function of proliferating Tregs from siplizumab cultures was not functionally confirmed. The cumulative frequency of alloreactive sequences traceable to unstimulated CD4+ memory T cells was significantly reduced by siplizumab. Unstimulated naive T cells appeared to be more diverse than memory T cells, and naive cells seemed to make a substantial contribution to the alloresponse. Because sequences below about 10^-5 frequency were poorly captured, only a minor fraction of alloreactive clones could be mapped to unstimulated subsets. In reactions with siplizumab, an average of about 69% of mappable alloreactive CD4+ clones were Treg-derived, compared with roughly 27% in control reactions. About 80-96% of proliferating CD4+ or CD8+ clones could not be given a naive or memory phenotype.

CDR1 and CDR2 (SNHLY, FYNNEI) derive from the germline V gene. V sheds 5 bases and J sheds 3 bases, leaving 11 bases between their ends. The CDR3 covers 13 residues, taking in both the cysteine and the phenylalanine. Only the CDR3 part of the read is kept: 39 bases, read in frame from the first base. A remark on this clone: Its target antigen remains unknown. It has no much larger one-base neighbor in the sample; base qualities were not kept.

Unstimulated CD4+ memory cells were also sequenced in three donor pairs, together with CD4+ naive, CD8+ TEMRA, CD8+ naive and CD8+ effector memory subsets. Sorted unstimulated T cells, along with proliferating T cells recovered from mixed lymphocyte reactions, underwent TCRbeta CDR3 sequencing. Fresh whole blood from fewer than 11 HLA-typed healthy donors was used as the source from which PBMCs were isolated. The receptor library was made with the immunoSEQ multiplex PCR assay. About 10^5 TCR templates per sample were assayed by the deep sequencing platform. Genomic DNA extracted from sorted T cells was used for TCRbeta CDR3 sequencing. As for how the authors treated the data: The R programming language was used for clonal analysis of the TCRbeta CDR3 data. Alloreactive CD4+ and CD8+ clones were defined by comparing unstimulated samples with post-reaction CFSE-low samples. Alloreactive CD4+ clones were assigned to regulatory or non-regulatory origin by matching sequences to sorted unstimulated Treg and non-Treg repertoires. What TCRdb holds here is the immuneACCESS table cut down to in-frame rearrangements. Part of the clones is not present; checked against another copy, under half of the missing clones reflect an unresolved V gene, and the others are unexplained. V, J and clone size reflect that table, while D and trimming were determined from the DNA. Counted in this sample were about 27,000 clones; around 80% of them appeared once. The ten largest make up more than 20% of the sample.

Sequenced material: memory CD4+ T cells sorted from blood. The cell subset or site label, as the study defines it: unstimulated CD4+ memory T cells. The chain joins TRBV2 to TRBJ2-7; possibly the D gene is TRBD1, per 5 matching bases. The receptor was derived from a human donor in good health. Read as DNA, the sequence is TGTGCCAGCAGTCAGGGTAGTGACTACGAGCAGTACTTC. It is translated as CASSQGSDYEQYF.